This T cell receptor (beta chain) was documented in a study of Tregs in tolerant kidney transplant recipients. Background on the study: The nonmyeloablative bone marrow transplants came from related graft donors, with transient mixed chimerism. General study points: The most relevant donor-specific Treg TCRbeta repertoire apparently came from expansion with activated donor B cells.

CD4+CD25+CD127- Tregs, CD4+CD25- non-Tregs, CD4 and CD8 cells were sorted. Profiled with immunoSEQ multiplex PCR; TCRdb holds only in-frame clones, not every one. Among around 98,000 clones, approximately 93% were seen once, and the ten largest hold 0.46%. With V trimmed by 5 bases and J by 0 bases, 7 bases remained unmatched. CDR3 length equals 16 residues. Germline V CDR1 and CDR2: MDHEN, SYDVKM. The table lists this clone with a few counts. Its target is not known. This chain joins TRBV28 and TRBJ1-3; 7 bases match TRBD1. This material consisted of CD4+ T cells from blood, taken before the transplant. The sequence was collected from a human donor who received a combined kidney and bone marrow transplant. Here the CDR3 DNA reads TGTGCCAGCAGTCAATCGGGACAGAGCTCTGGAAACACCATATATTTT. It specifies CASSQSGQSSGNTIYF.